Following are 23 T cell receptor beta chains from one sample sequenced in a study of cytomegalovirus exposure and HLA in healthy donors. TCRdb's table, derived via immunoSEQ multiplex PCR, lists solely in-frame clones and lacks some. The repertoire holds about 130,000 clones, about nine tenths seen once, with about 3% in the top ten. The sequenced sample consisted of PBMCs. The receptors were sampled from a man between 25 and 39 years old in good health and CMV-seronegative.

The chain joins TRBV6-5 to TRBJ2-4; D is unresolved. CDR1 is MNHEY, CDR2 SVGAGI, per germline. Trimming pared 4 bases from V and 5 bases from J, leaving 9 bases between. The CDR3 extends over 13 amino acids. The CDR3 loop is CASSSLTQNIQYF. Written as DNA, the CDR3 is TGTGCCAGCAGTTCTCTAACCCAAAACATTCAGTACTTC.

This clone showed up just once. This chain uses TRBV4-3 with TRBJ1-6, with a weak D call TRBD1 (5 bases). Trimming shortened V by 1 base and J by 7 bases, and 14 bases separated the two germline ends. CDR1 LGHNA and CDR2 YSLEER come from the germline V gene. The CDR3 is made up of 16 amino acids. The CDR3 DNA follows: TGCGCCAGCAGCCAAGTCCCCGGGGGAGTGAATTCACCCCTCCACTTT. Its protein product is CASSQVPGGVNSPLHF.

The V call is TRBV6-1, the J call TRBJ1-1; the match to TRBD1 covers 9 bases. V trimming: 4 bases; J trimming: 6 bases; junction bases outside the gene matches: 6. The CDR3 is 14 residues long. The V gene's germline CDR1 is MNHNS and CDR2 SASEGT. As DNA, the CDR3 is TGTGCCAGCAGTGCGGACAGGGGTGGGTCTGAAGCTTTCTTT. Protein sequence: CASSADRGGSEAFF.

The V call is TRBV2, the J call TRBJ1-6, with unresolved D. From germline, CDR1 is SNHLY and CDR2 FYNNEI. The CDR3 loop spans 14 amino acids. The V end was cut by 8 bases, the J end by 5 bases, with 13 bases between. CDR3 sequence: CASWGLGDNSPLHF. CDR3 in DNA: TGTGCCAGCTGGGGTCTCGGGGATAATTCACCCCTCCACTTT.

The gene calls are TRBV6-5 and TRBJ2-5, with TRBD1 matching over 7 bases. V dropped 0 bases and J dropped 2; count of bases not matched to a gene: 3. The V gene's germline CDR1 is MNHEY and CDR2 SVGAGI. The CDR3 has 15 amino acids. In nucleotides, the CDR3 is TGTGCCAGCAGTTACTCGCCACAGGGGCAAGAGACCCAGTACTTC. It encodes CASSYSPQGQETQYF.

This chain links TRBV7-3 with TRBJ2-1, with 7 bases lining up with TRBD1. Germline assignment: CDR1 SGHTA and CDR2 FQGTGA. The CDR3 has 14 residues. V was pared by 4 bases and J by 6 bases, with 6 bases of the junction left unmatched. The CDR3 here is CASSSRQGRNEQFF. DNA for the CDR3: TGTGCCAGCAGCTCCCGACAGGGACGCAATGAGCAGTTCTTC.

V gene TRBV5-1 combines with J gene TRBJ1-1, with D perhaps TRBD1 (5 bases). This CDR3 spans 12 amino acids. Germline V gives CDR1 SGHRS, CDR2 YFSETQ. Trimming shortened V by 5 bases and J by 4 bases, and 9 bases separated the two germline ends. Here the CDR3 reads CASSTQGTEAFF. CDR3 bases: TGCGCCAGCAGTACCCAGGGCACTGAAGCTTTCTTT.

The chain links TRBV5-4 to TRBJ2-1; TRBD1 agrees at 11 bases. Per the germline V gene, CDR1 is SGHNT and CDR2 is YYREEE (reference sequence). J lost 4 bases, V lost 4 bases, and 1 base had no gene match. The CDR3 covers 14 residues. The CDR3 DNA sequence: TGTGCCAGCAGCGGACAGGGGGCTTACAATGAGCAGTTCTTC. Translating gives CASSGQGAYNEQFF.

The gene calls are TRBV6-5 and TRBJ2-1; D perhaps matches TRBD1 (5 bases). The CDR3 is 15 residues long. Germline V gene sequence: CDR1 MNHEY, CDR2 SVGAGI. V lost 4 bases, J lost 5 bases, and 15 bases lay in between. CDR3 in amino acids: CASSSALTVDNEQFF. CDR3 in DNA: TGTGCCAGCAGTTCCGCCTTGACAGTGGACAATGAGCAGTTCTTC.

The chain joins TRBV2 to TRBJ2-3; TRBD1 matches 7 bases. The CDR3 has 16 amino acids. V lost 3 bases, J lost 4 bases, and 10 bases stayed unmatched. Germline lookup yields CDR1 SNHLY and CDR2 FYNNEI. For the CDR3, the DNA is TGTGCCAGCAGTGAGAAGGGGGCGCATAAGGCAGATACGCAGTATTTT. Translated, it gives CASSEKGAHKADTQYF.

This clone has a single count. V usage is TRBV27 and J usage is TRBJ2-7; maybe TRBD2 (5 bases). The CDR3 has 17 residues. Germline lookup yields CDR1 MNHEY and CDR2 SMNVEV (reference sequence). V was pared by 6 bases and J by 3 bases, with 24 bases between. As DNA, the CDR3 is TGTGCCAGCAGGGGTCCCCGGGGTCCCGTCAAGGACTACGAGCAGTACTTC. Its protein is CASRGPRGPVKDYEQYF.

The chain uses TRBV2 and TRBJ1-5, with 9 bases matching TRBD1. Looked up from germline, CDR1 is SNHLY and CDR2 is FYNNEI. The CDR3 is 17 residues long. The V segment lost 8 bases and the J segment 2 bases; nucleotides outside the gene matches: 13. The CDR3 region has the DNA TGTGCCAGCGCTCCCCGGGACAGGGTGTACCGCAATCAGCCCCAGCATTTT. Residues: CASAPRDRVYRNQPQHF.

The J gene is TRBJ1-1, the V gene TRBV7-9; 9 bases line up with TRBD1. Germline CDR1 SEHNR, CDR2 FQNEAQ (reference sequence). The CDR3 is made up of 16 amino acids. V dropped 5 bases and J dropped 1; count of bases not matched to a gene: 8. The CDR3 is CASSPGTGRGNTEAFF. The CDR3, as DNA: TGTGCCAGCAGCCCGGGGACAGGGAGAGGGAACACTGAAGCTTTCTTT.

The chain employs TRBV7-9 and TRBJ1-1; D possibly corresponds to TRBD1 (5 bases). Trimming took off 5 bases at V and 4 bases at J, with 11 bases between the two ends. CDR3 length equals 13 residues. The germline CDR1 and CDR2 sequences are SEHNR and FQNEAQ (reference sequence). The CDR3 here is CASSQGVTTEAFF. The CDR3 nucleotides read TGTGCCAGCAGCCAAGGGGTTACCACTGAAGCTTTCTTT.

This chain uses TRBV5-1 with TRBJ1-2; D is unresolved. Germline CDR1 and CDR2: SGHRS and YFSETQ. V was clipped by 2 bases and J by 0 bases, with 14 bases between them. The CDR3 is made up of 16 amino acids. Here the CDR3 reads CASSFSYRRANYGYTF. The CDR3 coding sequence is TGCGCCAGCAGCTTCTCTTACCGGCGGGCTAACTATGGCTACACCTTC.

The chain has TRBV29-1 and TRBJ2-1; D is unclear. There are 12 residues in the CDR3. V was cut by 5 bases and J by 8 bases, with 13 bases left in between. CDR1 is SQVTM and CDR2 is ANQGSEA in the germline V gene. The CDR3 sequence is CSVHHIEYEQFF. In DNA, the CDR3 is TGCAGCGTTCACCATATAGAATATGAGCAGTTCTTC.

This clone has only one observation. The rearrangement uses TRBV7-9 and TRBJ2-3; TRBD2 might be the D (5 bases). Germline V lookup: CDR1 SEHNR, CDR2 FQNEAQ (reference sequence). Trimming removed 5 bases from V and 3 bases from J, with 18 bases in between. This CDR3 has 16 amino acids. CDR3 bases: TGTGCCAGCAGCCCGACGGGCGTTGACTATACAGATACGCAGTATTTT. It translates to CASSPTGVDYTDTQYF.

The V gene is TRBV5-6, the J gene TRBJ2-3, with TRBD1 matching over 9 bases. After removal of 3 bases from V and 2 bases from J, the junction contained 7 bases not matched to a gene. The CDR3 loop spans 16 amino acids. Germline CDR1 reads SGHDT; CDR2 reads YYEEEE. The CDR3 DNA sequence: TGTGCCAGCAGCTCCCGGGACAGGGATATCACAGATACGCAGTATTTT. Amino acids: CASSSRDRDITDTQYF.

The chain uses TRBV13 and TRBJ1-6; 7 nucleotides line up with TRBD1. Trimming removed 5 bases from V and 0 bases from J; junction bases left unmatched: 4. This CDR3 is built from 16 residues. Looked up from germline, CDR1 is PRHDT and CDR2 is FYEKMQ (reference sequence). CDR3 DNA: TGTGCCAGCAGCGGCAGGGGGAGCTCCTATAATTCACCCCTCCACTTT. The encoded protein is CASSGRGSSYNSPLHF.

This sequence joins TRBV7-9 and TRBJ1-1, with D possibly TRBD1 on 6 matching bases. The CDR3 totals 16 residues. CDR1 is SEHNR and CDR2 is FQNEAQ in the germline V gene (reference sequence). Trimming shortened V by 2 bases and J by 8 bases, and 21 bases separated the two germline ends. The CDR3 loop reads CASSLSLGALGTEAFF. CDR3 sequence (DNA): TGTGCCAGCAGCTTATCCCTGGGCGCCCTCGGGACAGAAGCTTTCTTT.

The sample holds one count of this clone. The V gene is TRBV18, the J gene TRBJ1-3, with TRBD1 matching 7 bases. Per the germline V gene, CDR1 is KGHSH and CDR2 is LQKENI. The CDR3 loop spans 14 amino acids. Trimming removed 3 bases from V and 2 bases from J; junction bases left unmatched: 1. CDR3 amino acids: CASSPGQTGNTIYF. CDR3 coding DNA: TGTGCCAGCTCACCGGGACAGACTGGAAACACCATATATTTT.

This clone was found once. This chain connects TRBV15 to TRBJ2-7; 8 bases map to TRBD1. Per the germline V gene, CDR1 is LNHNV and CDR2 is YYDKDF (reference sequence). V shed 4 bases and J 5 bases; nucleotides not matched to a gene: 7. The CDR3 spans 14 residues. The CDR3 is CATSTQTGADEQYF. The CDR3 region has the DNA TGTGCCACCAGCACCCAGACAGGGGCCGACGAGCAGTACTTC.

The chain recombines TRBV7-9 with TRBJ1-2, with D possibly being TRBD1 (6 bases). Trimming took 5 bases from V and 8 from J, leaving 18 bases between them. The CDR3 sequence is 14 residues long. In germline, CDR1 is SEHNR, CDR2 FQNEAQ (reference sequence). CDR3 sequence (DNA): TGTGCCAGCAGCCTACTCCAGGGGTTAATCGGCTACACCTTC. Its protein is CASSLLQGLIGYTF.